This TCR beta chain was retrieved from a study of T cells after yellow fever vaccination (dated by TCRdb to between 2018 and 2020). For the wider study: Libraries from fractions with low cell numbers were prepared with the SMART-Seq v4 Ultra Low Input RNA kit. Blood samples were taken at several timepoints before and after primary and secondary immunization, and bulk PBMC replicates and cell subsets were isolated. The cohort comprised two healthy male donors, one aged 18 to 30 and one aged 30 to 40 years. To track T-cell clones before and after primary and booster YFV17D yellow fever vaccination, bulk TCR alpha and beta repertoires were sequenced longitudinally. On the study overall, not on this receptor specifically: A small fraction of clonotypes appeared in both the CD4 and CD8 compartments, likely as a result of convergent recombination. Because only two donors were included in the study, the extent to which the findings can be generalized is limited. Because abundant contaminating clonotypes from the bulk population could be contained in FACS-sorted repertoires, computational filtering was required. The secondary T-cell response was found to be weaker but faster than the primary response, with a peak reached on day 5 rather than on day 15. After the booster, most of the clones that had expanded following primary vaccination were detected again (96% of CD4 and roughly 88% of CD8), which suggests that memory was broadly maintained.

Sequencing instrument: Illumina NovaSeq 6000. TCR cDNA was made using 5'RACE template switching, a step that added a universal primer site and unique molecular identifiers. Priming of cDNA synthesis was performed from both the TCR alpha and TCR beta constant segments. Two PCR steps were used to amplify libraries, with sample barcodes and sequencing adapters being added in the second step. Sequencing of the libraries was done on either Illumina HiSeq 2500 (2x100 bp) or NovaSeq (2x150 bp). The published analysis was carried out like this. Reads were demultiplexed and collapsed into UMI consensus sequences with MIGEC, and V(D)J alignment was performed with MiXCR. Vaccine-responding clonotypes were defined with edgeR using replicate PBMC samples, requiring FDR below 0.01 and a log2 fold change above 5 up to day 15. Each bulk clonotype received a CD4 or CD8 identity based on whether the sequenced CD4 or CD8 repertoire contained that clonotype at higher abundance. TCRdb trimmed the raw reads at Q25, called clones with MiXCR and kept productive beta chains. For every CDR3 protein sequence, its rows merge into one entry that carries the most common genes and DNA. These V and J calls originate from TCRdb's pipeline instead of the authors' own analysis. The sample table records just over 250,000 distinct CDR3 sequences; around 5.2% of these occur just once. The top ten constitute less than 3.5% of the sample.

This clonotype was recorded a few times. Its specific antigen is unknown. No much larger clone exists at a distance of one base, and base qualities are not known. Per the publication, the treatment or condition label means: live attenuated yellow fever vaccine strain. A standard Ficoll-Paque protocol was used to isolate PBMCs from peripheral blood. CD4 and CD8 T-cell fractions were isolated with Dynabeads CD4 and CD8 positive selection kits. TriZol was used to extract RNA from bulk PBMCs, CD4 and CD8 fractions, and dextramer-positive and dextramer-negative fractions. The receptor comes from a man aged 18-30 years who received the YFV17D yellow fever vaccine. Sample: CD4+ T cells sorted from PBMCs, taken on the day of the yellow fever booster vaccination.

The CDR3 is CASSYAGTGSTDTQYF. The bases read TGTGCCAGCAGTTACGCCGGGACAGGGAGCACAGATACGCAGTATTTT. The sequence is built from TRBV6-5 and TRBJ2-3; TRBD1 fits 9 bases in the junction. CDR1 and CDR2 (MNHEY, SVGAGI) derive from the germline V gene. V and J are trimmed by 2 bases and 0 bases, and the gene matches miss 3 bases of the junction. Taken from cysteine to phenylalanine, the CDR3 has 16 residues. The retained sequence is limited to the CDR3, 48 bases, with the frame set at the first base.